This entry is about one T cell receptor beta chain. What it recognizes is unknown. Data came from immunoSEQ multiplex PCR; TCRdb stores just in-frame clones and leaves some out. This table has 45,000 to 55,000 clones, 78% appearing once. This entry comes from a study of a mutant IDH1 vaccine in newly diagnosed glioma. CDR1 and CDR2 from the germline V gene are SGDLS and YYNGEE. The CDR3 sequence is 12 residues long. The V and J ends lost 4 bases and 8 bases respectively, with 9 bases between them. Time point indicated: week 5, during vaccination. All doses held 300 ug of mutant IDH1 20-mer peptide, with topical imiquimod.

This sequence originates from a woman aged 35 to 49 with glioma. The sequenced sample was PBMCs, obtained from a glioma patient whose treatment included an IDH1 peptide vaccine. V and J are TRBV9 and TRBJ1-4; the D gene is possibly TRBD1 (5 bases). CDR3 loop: CASSPGGEKLFF. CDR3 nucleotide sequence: TGTGCCAGCAGCCCGGGGGGGGAAAAACTGTTTTTT.